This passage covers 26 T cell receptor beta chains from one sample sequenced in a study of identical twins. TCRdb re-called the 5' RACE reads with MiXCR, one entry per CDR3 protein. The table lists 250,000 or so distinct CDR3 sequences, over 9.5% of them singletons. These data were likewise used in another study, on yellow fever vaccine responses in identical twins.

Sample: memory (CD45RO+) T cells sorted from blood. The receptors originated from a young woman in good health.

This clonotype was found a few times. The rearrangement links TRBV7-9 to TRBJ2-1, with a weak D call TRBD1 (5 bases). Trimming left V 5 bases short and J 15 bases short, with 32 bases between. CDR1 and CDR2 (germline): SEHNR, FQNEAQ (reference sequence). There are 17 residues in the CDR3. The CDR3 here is CASSPRDFWQGVPQRFF. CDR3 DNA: TGTGCCAGCAGCCCAAGAGATTTTTGGCAAGGGGTCCCGCAGCGGTTCTTC.

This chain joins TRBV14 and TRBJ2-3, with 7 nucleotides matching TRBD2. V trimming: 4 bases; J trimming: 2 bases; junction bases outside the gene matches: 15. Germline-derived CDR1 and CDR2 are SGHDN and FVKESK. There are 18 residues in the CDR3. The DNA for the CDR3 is TGTGCCAGCAGCCCCCACCCCTGGGCTAGCGGCTACACAGATACGCAGTATTTT. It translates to CASSPHPWASGYTDTQYF.

The CDR3 reads CASSVIAGGSDTQYF. CDR3 in DNA: TGCGCCAGCAGCGTCATAGCGGGAGGATCCGATACGCAGTATTTT. This chain links TRBV4-3 with TRBJ2-3, with 10 bases that match TRBD2. This CDR3 is built from 15 residues. Trimming took 5 bases from V and 6 from J; bases not matched to a gene: 8. Germline CDR1 reads LGHNA; CDR2 reads YSLEER.

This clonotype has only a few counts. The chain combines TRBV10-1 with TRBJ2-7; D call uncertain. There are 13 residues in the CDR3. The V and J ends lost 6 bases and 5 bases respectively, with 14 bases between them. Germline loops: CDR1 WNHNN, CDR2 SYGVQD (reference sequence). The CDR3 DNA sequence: TGCGCCAGCAGGAAAATCTGGAGCCACGAGCAGTACTTC. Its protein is CASRKIWSHEQYF.

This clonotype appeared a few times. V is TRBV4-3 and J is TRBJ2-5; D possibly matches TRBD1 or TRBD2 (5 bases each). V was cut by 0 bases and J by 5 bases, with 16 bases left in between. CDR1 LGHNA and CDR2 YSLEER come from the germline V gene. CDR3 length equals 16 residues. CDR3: CASSQESPGSVETQYF. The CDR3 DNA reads TGCGCCAGCAGCCAAGAGAGTCCAGGGAGTGTGGAGACCCAGTACTTC.

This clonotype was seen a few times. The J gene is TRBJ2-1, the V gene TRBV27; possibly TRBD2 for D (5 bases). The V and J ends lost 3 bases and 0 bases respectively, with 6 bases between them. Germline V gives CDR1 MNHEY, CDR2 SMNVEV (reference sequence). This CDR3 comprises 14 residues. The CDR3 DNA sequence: TGTGCCAGCAGTTTCCGGGACTCCTACAATGAGCAGTTCTTC. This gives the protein CASSFRDSYNEQFF.

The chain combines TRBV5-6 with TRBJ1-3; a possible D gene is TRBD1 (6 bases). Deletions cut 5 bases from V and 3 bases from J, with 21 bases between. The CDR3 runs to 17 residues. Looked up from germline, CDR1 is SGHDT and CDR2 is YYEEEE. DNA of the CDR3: TGTGCCAGCAGACTCCCTCGATCGGGGGCGAGTGGAAACACCATATATTTT. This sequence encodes CASRLPRSGASGNTIYF.

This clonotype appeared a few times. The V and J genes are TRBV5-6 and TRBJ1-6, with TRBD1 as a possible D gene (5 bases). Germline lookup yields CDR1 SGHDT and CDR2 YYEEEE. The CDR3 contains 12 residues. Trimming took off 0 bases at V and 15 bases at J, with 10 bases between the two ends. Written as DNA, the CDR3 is TGTGCCAGCAGCTTGGAAGGGGATGGCCTCCACTTT. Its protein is CASSLEGDGLHF.

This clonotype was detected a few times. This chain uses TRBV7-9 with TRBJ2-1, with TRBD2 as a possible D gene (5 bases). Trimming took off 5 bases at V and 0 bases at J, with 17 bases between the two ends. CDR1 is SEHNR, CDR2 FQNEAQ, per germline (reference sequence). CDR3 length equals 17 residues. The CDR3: CASSVLLGGLSYNEQFF. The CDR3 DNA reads TGTGCCAGCAGCGTCCTGCTAGGCGGGCTCTCCTACAATGAGCAGTTCTTC.

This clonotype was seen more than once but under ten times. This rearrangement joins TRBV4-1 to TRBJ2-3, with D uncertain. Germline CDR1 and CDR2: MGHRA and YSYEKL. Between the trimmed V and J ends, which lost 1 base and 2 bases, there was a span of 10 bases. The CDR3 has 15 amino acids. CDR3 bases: TGCGCCAGCAGCCAAGGATTACACCTCACAGATACGCAGTATTTT. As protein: CASSQGLHLTDTQYF.

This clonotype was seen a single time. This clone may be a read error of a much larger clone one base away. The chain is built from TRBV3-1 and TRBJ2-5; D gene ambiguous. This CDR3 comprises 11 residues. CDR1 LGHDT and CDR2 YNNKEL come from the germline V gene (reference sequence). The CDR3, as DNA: TGTGCCGGCAGCCAAGAGGAGACCCAGTACTTC. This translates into CAGSQEETQYF.

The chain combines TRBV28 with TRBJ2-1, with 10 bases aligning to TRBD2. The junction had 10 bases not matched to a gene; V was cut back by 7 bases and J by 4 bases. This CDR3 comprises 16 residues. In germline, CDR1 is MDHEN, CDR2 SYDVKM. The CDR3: CASKITGLAKYNEQFF. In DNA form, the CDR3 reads TGTGCCAGCAAAATCACGGGACTAGCGAAGTACAATGAGCAGTTCTTC.

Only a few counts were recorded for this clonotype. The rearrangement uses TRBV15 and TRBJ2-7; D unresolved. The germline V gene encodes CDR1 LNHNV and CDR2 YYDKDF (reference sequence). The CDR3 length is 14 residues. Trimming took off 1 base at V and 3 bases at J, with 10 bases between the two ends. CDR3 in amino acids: CATSRGGTDYEQYF. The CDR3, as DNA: TGTGCCACCAGCAGAGGAGGAACAGACTACGAGCAGTACTTC.

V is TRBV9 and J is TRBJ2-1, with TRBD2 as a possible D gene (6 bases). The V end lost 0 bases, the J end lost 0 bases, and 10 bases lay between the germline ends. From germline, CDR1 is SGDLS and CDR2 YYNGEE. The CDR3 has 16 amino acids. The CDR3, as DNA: TGTGCCAGCAGCGTAGGGTCCGGGGGCTCCTACAATGAGCAGTTCTTC. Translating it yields CASSVGSGGSYNEQFF.

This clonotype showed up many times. CDR3 sequence reads: CATSRDLLANSGGYTF. In DNA, the CDR3 is TGTGCCACCAGCAGAGATCTGCTGGCGAATTCTGGTGGCTACACCTTC. The chain has TRBV15 and TRBJ1-2; D unclear. The CDR3 spans 16 residues. The V end lost 0 bases, the J end lost 7 bases, and 18 bases lay between the germline ends. Germline V gene data show CDR1 as LNHNV and CDR2 as YYDKDF (reference sequence).

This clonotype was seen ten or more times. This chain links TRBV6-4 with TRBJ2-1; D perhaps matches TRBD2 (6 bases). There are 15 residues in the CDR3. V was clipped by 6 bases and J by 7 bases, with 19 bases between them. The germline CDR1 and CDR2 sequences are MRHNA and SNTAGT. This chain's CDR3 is CASRKTSGGSNEQFF. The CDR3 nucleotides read TGTGCCAGCAGGAAGACTAGTGGGGGGTCGAATGAGCAGTTCTTC.

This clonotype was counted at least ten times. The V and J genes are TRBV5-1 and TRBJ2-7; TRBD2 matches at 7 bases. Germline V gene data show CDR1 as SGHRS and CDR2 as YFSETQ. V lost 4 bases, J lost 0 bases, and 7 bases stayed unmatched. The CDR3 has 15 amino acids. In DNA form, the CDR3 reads TGCGCCAGCAGCCCGCGAGCGGGACTCTCCTACGAGCAGTACTTC. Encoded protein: CASSPRAGLSYEQYF.

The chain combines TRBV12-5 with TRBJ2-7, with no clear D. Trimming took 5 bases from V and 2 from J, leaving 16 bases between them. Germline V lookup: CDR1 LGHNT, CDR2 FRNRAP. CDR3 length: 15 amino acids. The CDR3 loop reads CASGPQRDPAYEQYF. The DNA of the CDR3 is TGTGCTAGTGGTCCCCAAAGGGATCCCGCCTACGAGCAGTACTTC. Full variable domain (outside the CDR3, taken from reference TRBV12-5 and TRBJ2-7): DARVTQTPRHKVTEMGQEVTMRCQPILGHNTVFWYRQTMMQGLELLAYFRNRAPLDDSGMPKDRFSAEMPDATLATLKIQPSEPRDSAVYFCASGPQRDPAYEQYFGPGTRLTVT.

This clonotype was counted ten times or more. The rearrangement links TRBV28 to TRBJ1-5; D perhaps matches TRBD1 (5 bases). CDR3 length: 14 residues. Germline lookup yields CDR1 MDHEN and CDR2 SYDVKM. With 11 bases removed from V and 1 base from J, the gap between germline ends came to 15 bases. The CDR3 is CAAGGSDSNQPQHF. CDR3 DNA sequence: TGTGCCGCCGGGGGGTCAGACAGCAATCAGCCCCAGCATTTT. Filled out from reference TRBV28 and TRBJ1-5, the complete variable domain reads DVKVTQSSRYLVKRTGEKVFLECVQDMDHENMFWYRQDPGLGLRLIYFSYDVKMKEKGDIPEGYSVSREKKERFSLILESASTNQTSMYLCAAGGSDSNQPQHFGDGTRLSIL.

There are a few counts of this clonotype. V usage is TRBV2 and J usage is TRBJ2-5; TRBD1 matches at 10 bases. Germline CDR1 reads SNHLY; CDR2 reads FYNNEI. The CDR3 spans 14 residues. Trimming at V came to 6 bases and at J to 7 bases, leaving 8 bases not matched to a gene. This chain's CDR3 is CASSRDRGSVTQYF. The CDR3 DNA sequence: TGTGCCAGCAGCCGGGACAGGGGATCCGTGACCCAGTACTTC. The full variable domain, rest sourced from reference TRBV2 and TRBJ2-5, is EPEVTQTPSHQVTQMGQEVILRCVPISNHLYFYWYRQILGQKVEFLVSFYNNEISEKSEIFDDQFSVERPDGSNFTLKIRSTKLEDSAMYFCASSRDRGSVTQYFGPGTRLLVL.

In DNA, the CDR3 is TGCAGTGCTGACGAAACCGGGCTACCCTACGAGCAGTACTTC. Translated: CSADETGLPYEQYF. The rearrangement links TRBV20-1 to TRBJ2-7; the D is unclear. Germline V gives CDR1 DFQATT, CDR2 SNEGSKA (reference sequence). Trimming pared 5 bases from V and 2 bases from J, leaving 16 bases between. The CDR3 has 14 amino acids.

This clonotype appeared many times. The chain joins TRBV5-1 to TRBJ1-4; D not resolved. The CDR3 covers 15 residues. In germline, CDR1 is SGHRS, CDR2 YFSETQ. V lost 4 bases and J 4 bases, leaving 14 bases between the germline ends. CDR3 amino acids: CASSLTDGLNEKLFF. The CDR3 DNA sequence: TGCGCCAGCAGCCTGACGGACGGACTTAATGAAAAACTGTTTTTT.

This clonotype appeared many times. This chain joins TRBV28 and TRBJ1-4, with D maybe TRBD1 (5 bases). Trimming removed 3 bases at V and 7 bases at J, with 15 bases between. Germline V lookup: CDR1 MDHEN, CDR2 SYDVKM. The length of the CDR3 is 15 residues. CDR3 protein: CASSFLGTRSEKLFF. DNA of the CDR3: TGTGCCAGCAGTTTCCTCGGGACGCGCAGTGAAAAACTGTTTTTT.

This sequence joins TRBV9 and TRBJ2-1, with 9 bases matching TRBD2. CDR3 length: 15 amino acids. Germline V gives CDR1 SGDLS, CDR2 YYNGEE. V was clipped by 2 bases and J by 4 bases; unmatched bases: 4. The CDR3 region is CASSVRLAAYNEQFF. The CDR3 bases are TGTGCCAGCAGCGTGCGACTAGCGGCGTACAATGAGCAGTTCTTC.

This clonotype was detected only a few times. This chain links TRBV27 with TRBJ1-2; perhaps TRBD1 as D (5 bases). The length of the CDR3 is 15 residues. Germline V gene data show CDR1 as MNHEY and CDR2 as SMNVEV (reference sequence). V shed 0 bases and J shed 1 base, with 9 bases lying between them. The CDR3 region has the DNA TGTGCCAGCAGTTTATCAGGGGCGCGTAACTATGGCTACACCTTC. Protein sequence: CASSLSGARNYGYTF.

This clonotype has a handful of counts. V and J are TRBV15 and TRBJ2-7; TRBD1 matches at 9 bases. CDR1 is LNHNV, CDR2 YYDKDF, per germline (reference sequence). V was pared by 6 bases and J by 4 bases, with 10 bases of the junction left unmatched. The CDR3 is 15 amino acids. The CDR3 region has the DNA TGTGCCACCAGACTCATACAGGGGGCGCAGTACGAGCAGTACTTC. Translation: CATRLIQGAQYEQYF.